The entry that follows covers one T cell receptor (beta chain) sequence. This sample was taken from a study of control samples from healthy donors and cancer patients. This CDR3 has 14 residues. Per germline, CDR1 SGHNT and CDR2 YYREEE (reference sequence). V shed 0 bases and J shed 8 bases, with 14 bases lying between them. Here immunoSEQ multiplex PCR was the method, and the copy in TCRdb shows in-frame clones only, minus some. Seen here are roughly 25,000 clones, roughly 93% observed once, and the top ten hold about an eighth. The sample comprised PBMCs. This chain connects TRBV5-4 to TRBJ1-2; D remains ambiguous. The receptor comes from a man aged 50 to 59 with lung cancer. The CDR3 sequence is CASSLGAGGSGYTF. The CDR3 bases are TGTGCCAGCAGCTTGGGGGCCGGTGGTAGCGGCTACACCTTC.